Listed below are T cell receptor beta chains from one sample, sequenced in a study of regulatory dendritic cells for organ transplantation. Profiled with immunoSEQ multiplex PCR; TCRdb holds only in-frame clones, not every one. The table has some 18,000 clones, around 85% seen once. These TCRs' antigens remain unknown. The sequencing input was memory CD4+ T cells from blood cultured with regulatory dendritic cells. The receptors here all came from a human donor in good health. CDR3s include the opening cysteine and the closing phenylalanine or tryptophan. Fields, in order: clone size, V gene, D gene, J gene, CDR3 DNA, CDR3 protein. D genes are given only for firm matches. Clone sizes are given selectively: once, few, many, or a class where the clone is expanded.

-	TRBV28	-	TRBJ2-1	TGTGCCAGCAGTTTATTCTTTGGCCTAGTGGCCCACAATGAGCAGTTCTTC	CASSLFFGLVAHNEQFF
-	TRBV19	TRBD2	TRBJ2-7	TGTGCCAGTACCATCCAAGCGGGGGGCAGGTACGAGCAGTACTTC	CASTIQAGGRYEQYF
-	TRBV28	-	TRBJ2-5	TGTGCCACCACCCGGGGGCGAGAGACCCAGTACTTC	CATTRGRETQYF
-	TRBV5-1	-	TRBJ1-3	TGCGCCAGCAGCAGGGACGGGTTCTCTGGAAACACCATATATTTT	CASSRDGFSGNTIYF
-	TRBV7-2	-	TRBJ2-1	TGTGCCAGCAGCCCCCGTCGTGGGGCTGAGCAGTTCTTC	CASSPRRGAEQFF
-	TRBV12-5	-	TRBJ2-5	TGTGCTAGTGGTTTGTCTTACATACGGACGACTAGTTGGGAGACCCAGTACTTC	CASGLSYIRTTSWETQYF
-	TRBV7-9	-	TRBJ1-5	TGTGCCAGCAGCCAAGGTGTTCAGCCCCAGCATTTT	CASSQGVQPQHF
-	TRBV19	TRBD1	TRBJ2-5	TGTGCCAGTAGTGCAGGACAGGGCGGAGAGACCCAGTACTTC	CASSAGQGGETQYF
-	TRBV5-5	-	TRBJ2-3	TGTGCCAGCAGCTTGGACAGCGCCACAGATACGCAGTATTTT	CASSLDSATDTQYF
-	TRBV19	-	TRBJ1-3	TGTGCCACCTTGAGCTCTGGAAACACCATATATTTT	CATLSSGNTIYF
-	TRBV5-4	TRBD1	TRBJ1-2	TGTGCCAGCAGCAAAGCGTTACAGGGGGCTAACTATGGCTACACCTTC	CASSKALQGANYGYTF
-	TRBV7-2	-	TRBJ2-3	TGTGCCAGCAGCTCTATGACTAGCACAGATACGCAGTATTTT	CASSSMTSTDTQYF
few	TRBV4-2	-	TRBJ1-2	TGTGCCAGCAGCCAAGCGATAGGGGGCTACACCTTC	CASSQAIGGYTF
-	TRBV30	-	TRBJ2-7	TGTGCCTGGAGAGTACCGGCGGGGATAGGCGAGCAGTACTTC	CAWRVPAGIGEQYF